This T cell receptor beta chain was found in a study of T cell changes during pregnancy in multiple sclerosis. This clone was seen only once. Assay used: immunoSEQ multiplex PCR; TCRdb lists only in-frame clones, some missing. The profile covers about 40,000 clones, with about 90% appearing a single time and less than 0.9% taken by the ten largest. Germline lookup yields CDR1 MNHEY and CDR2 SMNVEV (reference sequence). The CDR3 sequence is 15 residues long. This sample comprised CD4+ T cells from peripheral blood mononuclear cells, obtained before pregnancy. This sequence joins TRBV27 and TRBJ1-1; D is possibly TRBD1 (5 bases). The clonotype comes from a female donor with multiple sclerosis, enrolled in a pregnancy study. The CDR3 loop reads CATTAHGQGGTEAFF. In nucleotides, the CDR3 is TGTGCTACCACCGCCCACGGGCAGGGAGGAACTGAAGCTTTCTTT.